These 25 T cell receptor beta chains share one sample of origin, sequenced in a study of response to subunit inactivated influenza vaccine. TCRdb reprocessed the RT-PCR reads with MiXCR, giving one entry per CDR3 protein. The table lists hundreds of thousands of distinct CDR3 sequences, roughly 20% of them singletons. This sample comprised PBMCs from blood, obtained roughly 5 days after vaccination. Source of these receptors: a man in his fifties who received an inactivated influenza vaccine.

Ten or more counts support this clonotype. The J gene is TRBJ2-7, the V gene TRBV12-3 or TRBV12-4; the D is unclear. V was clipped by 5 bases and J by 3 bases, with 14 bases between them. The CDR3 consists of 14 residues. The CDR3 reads CASSQDRSSYEQYF. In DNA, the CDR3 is TGTGCCAGCAGTCAAGATAGATCGAGCTACGAGCAGTACTTC.

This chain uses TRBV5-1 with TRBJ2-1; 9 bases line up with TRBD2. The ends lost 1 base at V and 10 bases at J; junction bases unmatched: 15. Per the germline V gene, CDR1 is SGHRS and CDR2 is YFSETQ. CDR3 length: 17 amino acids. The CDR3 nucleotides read TGCGCCAGCAGCTTGTCCCCCGGGCTAGCGGGATCATACGAGCAGTTCTTC. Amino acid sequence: CASSLSPGLAGSYEQFF.

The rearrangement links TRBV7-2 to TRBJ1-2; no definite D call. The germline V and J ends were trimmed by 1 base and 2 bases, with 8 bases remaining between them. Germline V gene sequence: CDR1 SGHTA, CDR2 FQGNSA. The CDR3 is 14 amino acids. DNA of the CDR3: TGTGCCAGCAGCTTAGTGTACACCAACTATGGCTACACCTTC. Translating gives CASSLVYTNYGYTF.

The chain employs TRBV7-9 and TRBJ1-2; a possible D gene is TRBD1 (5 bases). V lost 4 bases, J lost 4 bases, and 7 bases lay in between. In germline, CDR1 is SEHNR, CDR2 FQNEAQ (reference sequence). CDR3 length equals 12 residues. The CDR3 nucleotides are TGTGCCAGCAGCTCCGGGACCTATGGCTACACCTTC. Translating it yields CASSSGTYGYTF.

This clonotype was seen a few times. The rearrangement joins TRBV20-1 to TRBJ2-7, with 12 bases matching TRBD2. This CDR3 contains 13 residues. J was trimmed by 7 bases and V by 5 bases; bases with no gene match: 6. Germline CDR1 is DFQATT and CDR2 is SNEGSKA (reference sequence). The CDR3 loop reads CSASLAGGWEQYF. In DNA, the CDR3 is TGCAGTGCTTCCCTAGCGGGAGGGTGGGAGCAGTACTTC.

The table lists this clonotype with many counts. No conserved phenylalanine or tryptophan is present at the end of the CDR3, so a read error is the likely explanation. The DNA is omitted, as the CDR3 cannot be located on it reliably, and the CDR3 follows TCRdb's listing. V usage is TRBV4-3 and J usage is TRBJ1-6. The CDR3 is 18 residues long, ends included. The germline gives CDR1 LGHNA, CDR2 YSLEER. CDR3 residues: CASSQDPTTTGHFGPGID.

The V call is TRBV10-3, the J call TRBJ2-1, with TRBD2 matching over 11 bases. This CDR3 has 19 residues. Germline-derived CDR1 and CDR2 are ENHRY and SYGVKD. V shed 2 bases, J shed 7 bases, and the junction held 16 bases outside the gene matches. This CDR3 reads CAISEPSRMVAGGWNEQFF. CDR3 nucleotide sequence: TGTGCCATCAGTGAGCCCTCCCGGATGGTAGCGGGAGGGTGGAATGAGCAGTTCTTC.

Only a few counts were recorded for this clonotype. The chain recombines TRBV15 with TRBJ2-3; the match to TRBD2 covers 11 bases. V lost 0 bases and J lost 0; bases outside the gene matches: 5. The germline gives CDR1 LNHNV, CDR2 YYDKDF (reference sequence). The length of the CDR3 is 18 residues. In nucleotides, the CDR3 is TGTGCCACCAGCAGAGAAGCTAGCGGGGGGCCTAGCACAGATACGCAGTATTTT. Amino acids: CATSREASGGPSTDTQYF.

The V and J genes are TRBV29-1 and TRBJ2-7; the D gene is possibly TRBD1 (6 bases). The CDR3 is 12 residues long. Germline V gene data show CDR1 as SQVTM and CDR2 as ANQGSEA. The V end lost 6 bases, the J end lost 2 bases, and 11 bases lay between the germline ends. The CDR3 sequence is CSVQGKTYEQYF. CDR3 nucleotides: TGCAGCGTACAGGGTAAAACCTACGAGCAGTACTTC.

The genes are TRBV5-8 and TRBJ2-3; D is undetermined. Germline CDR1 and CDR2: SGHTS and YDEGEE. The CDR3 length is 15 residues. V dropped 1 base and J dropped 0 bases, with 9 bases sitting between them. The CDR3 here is CASSLFQHSTDTQYF. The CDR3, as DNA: TGTGCCAGCAGCTTGTTCCAGCACAGCACAGATACGCAGTATTTT.

Here the CDR3 DNA reads TGTGCCAGCAGCTTACGGGGAGAGTACGAGCAGTACTTC. Translation: CASSLRGEYEQYF. The rearrangement uses TRBV7-2 and TRBJ2-7; maybe TRBD2 (5 bases). The CDR3 length is 13 residues. V was pared by 2 bases and J by 4 bases, with 9 bases between. CDR1 and CDR2 (germline): SGHTA, FQGNSA.

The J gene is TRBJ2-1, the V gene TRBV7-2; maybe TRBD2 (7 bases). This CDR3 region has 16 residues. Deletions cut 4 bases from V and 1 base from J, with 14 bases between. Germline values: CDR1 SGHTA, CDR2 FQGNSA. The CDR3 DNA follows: TGTGCCAGCAGCTCAGTCGGGGGGCAATCCTACAATGAGCAGTTCTTC. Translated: CASSSVGGQSYNEQFF.

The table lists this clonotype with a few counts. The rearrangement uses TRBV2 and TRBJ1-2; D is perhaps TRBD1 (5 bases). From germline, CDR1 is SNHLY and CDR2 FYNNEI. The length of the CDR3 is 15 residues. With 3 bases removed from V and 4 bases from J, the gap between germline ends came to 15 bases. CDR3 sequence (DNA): TGTGCCAGCAGTGATCAAGGGCAGGGCCCCTATGGCTACACCTTC. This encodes CASSDQGQGPYGYTF. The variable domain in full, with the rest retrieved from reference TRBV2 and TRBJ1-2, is EPEVTQTPSHQVTQMGQEVILRCVPISNHLYFYWYRQILGQKVEFLVSFYNNEISEKSEIFDDQFSVERPDGSNFTLKIRSTKLEDSAMYFCASSDQGQGPYGYTFGSGTRLTVV.

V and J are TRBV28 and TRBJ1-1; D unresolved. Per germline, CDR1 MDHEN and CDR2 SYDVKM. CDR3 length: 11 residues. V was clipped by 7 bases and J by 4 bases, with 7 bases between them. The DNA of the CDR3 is TGTGCCAGCACGGGCCCCACTGAAGCTTTCTTT. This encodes CASTGPTEAFF.

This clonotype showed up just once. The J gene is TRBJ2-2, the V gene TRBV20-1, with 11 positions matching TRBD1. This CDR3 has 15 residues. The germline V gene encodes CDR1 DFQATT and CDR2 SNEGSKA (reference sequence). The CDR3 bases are TGCAGCCTAGGACAGGGGGCTTTGGGAACCGGGGAGCTGTTTTTT. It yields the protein CSLGQGALGTGELFF.

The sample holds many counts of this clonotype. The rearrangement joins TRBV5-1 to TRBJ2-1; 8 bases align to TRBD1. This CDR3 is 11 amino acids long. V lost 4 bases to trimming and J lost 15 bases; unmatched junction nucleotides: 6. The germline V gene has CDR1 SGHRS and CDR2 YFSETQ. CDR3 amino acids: CASSPRQGRFF. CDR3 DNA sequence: TGCGCCAGCAGCCCTAGACAGGGGCGGTTCTTC.

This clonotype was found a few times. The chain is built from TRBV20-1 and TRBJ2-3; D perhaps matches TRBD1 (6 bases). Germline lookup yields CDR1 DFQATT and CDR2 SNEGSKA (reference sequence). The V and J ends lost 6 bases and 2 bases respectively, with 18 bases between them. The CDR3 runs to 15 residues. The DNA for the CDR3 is TGCAGTGCCGCCCGGACGGACAGATTCACAGATACGCAGTATTTT. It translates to CSAARTDRFTDTQYF.

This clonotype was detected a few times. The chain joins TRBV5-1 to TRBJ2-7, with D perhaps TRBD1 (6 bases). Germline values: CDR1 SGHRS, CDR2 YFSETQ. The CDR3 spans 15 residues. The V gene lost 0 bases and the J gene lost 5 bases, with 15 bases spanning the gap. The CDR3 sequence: CASSLAARQADEQYF. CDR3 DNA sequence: TGCGCCAGCAGCTTGGCCGCGAGACAGGCTGACGAGCAGTACTTC.

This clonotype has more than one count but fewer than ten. This chain's CDR3 is CASSGRVLGEQYF. In DNA form, the CDR3 reads TGTGCCAGCAGCGGTCGTGTTCTAGGGGAGCAGTACTTC. The chain employs TRBV5-5 and TRBJ2-7, with D unresolved. The CDR3 contains 13 residues. CDR1 and CDR2 (germline): SGHKS, YYEKEE (reference sequence). V was clipped by 4 bases and J by 7 bases, with 15 bases between them.

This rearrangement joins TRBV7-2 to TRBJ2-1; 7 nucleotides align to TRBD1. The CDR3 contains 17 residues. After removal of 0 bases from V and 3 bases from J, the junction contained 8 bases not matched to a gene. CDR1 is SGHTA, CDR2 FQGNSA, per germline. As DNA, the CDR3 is TGTGCCAGCAGCTTAGCAACCCCGACAGGGATCTACAATGAGCAGTTCTTC. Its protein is CASSLATPTGIYNEQFF.

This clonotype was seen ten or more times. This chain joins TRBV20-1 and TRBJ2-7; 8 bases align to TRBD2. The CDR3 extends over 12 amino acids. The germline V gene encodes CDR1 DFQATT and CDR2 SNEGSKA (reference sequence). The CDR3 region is CSVGGDLYEQYF. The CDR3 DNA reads TGCAGCGTCGGGGGGGACTTATACGAGCAGTACTTC.

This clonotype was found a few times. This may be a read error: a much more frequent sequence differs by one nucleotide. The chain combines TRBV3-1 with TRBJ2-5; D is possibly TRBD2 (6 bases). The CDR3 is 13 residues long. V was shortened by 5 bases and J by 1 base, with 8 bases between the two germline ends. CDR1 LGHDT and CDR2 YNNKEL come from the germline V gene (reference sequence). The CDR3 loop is CASSWDFQETQYF. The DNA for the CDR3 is TGTGCCAGCAGCTGGGACTTCCAAGAGACCCAGTACTTC.

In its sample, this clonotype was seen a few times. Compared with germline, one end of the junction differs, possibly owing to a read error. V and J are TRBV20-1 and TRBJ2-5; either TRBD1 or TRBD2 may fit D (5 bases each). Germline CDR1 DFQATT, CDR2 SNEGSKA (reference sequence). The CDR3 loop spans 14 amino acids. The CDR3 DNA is TGCAGAGCTAGAGAGGGGCTATTACAAGAGACCCAGTACTTC. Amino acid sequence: CRAREGLLQETQYF.

The CDR3 DNA follows: TGTGCCAGCAGCTTAGATCGTCGGAACACCGGGGAGCTGTTTTTT. Its translation: CASSLDRRNTGELFF. The chain carries TRBV13 and TRBJ2-2, with no clear D. From germline, CDR1 is PRHDT and CDR2 FYEKMQ (reference sequence). Between the trimmed V and J ends, which lost 1 base and 1 base, there was a span of 7 bases. The CDR3 length is 15 residues. The full variable domain, with the rest looked up from reference TRBV13 and TRBJ2-2, is AAGVIQSPRHLIKEKRETATLKCYPIPRHDTVYWYQQGPGQDPQFLISFYEKMQSDKGSIPDRFSAQQFSDYHSELNMSSLELGDSALYFCASSLDRRNTGELFFGEGSRLTVL.

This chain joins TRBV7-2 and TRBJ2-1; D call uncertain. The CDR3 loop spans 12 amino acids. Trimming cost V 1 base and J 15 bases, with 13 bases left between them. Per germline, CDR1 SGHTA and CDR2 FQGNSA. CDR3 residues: CASSLVAIGWFF. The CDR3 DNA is TGTGCCAGCAGCTTAGTAGCTATCGGTTGGTTCTTC. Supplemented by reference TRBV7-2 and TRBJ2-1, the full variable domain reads GAGVSQSPSNKVTEKGKDVELRCDPISGHTALYWYRQSLGQGLEFLIYFQGNSAPDKSGLPSDRFSAERTGGSVSTLTIQRTQQEDSAVYLCASSLVAIGWFFGPGTRLTVL.